This T cell receptor beta chain was identified during a study of control samples from healthy donors and cancer patients. V lost 7 bases to trimming and J lost 7 bases, with 23 bases between them. CDR1 is SGHTA, CDR2 FQGNSA, per germline. The CDR3 extends over 17 amino acids. TCRdb keeps only in-frame clones here, not all; method: immunoSEQ multiplex PCR. Here the sample spans 25,000 to 30,000 clones, 65% to 90% being singletons. The receptor comes from a woman aged 55-70 years with head and neck cancer. The gene calls are TRBV7-2 and TRBJ1-6, with a weak D call TRBD1 (5 bases). The specimen sequenced was PBMCs. CDR3 residues: CASTLSPGRVLNSPLHF. CDR3 coding DNA: TGTGCCAGCACCCTCAGCCCGGGCAGGGTGTTGAATTCACCCCTCCACTTT.